This TCR beta chain originates from a study of technical replicates of blood from several donors. The table lists this clone with a count of one. The CDR3 has 13 residues. Trimming removed 4 bases from V and 2 bases from J, with 9 bases in between. Germline V CDR1 and CDR2: SGDLS, YYNGEE. This table comes from immunoSEQ multiplex PCR, and its TCRdb copy is limited to in-frame clones, with some not included. Counted here are 80,000 or so clones, under 99% occurring once; the ten biggest clones make up roughly 0.2%. The sample taken for sequencing was T cells isolated from PBMCs. The origin of this receptor is a human donor in good health. This sequence joins TRBV9 and TRBJ1-1; D might be TRBD1 (5 bases). This CDR3 is CASSWGGNTEAFF. The CDR3 bases are TGTGCCAGCAGCTGGGGGGGTAACACTGAAGCTTTCTTT.